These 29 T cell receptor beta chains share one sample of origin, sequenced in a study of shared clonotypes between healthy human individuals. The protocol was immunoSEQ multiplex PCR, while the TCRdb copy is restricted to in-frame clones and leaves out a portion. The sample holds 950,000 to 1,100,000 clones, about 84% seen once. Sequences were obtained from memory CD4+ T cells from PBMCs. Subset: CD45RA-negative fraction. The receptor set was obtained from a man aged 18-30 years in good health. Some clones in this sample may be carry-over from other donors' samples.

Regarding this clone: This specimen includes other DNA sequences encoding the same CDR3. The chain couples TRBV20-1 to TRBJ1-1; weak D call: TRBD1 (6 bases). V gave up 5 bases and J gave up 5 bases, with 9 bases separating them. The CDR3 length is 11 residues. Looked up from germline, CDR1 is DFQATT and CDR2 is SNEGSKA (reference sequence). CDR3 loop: CSAPGVTEAFF. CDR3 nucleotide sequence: TGCAGTGCTCCAGGGGTAACTGAAGCTTTCTTT.

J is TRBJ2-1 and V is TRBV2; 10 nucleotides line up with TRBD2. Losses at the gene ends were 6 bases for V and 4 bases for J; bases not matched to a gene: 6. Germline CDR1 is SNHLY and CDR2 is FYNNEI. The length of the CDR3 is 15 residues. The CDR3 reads CASRPTSGAYNEQFF. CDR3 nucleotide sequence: TGTGCCAGCAGACCCACTAGCGGGGCATACAATGAGCAGTTCTTC.

The CDR3, as DNA: TGTGCCAGCAGTGCAGGGACGGAATATCGCAATCAGCCCCAGCATTTT. Translated: CASSAGTEYRNQPQHF. This chain connects TRBV28 to TRBJ1-5, with a weak D call TRBD1 (5 bases). The CDR3 extends over 16 amino acids. CDR1 is MDHEN and CDR2 is SYDVKM in the germline V gene. Trimming stripped 5 bases from V and 2 bases from J, with 16 bases between.

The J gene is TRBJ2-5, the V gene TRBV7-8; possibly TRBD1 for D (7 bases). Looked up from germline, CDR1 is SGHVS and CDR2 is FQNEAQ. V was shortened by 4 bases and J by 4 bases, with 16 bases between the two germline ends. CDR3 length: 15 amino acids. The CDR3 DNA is TGTGCCAGCAGCTCGGCGGGGACAGTCACAGAGACCCAGTACTTC. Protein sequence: CASSSAGTVTETQYF.

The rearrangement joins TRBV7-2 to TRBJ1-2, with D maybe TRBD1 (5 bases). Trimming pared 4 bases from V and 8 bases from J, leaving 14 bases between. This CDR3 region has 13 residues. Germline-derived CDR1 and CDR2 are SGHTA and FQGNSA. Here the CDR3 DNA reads TGTGCCAGCAGCTCTAGGGACCGGGTCGGCTACACCTTC. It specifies CASSSRDRVGYTF.

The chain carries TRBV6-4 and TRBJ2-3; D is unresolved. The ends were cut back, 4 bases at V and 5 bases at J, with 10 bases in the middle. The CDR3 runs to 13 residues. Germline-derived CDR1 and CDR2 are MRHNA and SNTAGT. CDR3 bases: TGTGCCAGCAGTGCCATGCATGGAGATACGCAGTATTTT. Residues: CASSAMHGDTQYF.

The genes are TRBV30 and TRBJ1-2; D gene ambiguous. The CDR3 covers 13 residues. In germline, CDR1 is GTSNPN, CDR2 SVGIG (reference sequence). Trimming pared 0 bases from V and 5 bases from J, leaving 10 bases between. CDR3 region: CAWSVTHGYGYTF. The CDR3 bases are TGTGCCTGGAGTGTCACGCACGGGTATGGCTACACCTTC.

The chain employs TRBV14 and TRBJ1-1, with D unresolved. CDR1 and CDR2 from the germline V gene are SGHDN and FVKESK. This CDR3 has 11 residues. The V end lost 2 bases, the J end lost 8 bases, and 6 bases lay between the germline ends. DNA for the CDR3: TGTGCCAGCAGCCAACTTCTGGAAGCTTTCTTT. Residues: CASSQLLEAFF.

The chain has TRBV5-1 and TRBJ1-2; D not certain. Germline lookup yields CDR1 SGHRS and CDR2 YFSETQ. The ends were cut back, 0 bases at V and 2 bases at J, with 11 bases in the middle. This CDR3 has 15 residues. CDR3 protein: CASSLVVGPNYGYTF. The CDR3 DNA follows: TGCGCCAGCAGCTTGGTGGTAGGGCCCAACTATGGCTACACCTTC.

This chain's CDR3 is CSGGNRSSGNTIYF. The DNA for the CDR3 is TGCAGCGGAGGAAACAGAAGCTCTGGAAACACCATATATTTT. The genes are TRBV29-1 and TRBJ1-3; D call uncertain. The CDR3 consists of 14 residues. The germline V and J ends were trimmed by 7 bases and 0 bases, with 13 bases remaining between them. Germline-derived CDR1 and CDR2 are SQVTM and ANQGSEA. The whole variable domain, remainder taken from reference TRBV29-1 and TRBJ1-3, is SAVISQKPSRDICQRGTSLTIQCQVDSQVTMMFWYRQQPGQSLTLIATANQGSEATYESGFVIDKFPISRPNLTFSTLTVSNMSPEDSSIYLCSGGNRSSGNTIYFGEGSWLTVV.

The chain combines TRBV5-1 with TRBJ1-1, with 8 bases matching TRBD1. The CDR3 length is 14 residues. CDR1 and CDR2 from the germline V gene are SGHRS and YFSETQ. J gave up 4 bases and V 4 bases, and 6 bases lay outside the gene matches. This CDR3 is CASSPGTGITEAFF. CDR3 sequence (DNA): TGCGCCAGCAGCCCCGGGACAGGTATCACTGAAGCTTTCTTT. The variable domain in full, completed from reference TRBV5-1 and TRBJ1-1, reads KAGVTQTPRYLIKTRGQQVTLSCSPISGHRSVSWYQQTPGQGLQFLFEYFSETQRNKGNFPGRFSGRQFSNSRSEMNVSTLELGDSALYLCASSPGTGITEAFFGQGTRLTVV.

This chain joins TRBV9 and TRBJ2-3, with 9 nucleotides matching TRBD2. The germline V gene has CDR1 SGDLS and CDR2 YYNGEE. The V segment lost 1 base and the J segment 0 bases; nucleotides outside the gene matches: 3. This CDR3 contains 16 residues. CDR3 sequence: CASSVTLAGSTDTQYF. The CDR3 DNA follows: TGTGCCAGCAGCGTAACCCTAGCGGGGAGCACAGATACGCAGTATTTT.

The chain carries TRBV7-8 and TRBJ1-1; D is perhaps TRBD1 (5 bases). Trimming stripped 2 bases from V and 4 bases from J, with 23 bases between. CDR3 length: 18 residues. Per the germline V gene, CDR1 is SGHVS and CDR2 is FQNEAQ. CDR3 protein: CASSLLGWGQGGSTEAFF. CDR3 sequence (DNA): TGTGCCAGCAGCTTATTAGGCTGGGGCCAGGGTGGGAGCACTGAAGCTTTCTTT.

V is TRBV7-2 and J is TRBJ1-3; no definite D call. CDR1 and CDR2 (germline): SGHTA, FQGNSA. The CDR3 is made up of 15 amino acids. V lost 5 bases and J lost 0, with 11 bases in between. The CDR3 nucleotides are TGTGCCAGCAGCGAAGACTCTTCCTCTGGAAACACCATATATTTT. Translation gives CASSEDSSSGNTIYF.

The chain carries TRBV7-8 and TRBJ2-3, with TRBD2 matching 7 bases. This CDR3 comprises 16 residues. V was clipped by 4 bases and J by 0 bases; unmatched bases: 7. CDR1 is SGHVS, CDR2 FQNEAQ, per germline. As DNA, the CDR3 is TGTGCCAGCAGCTCCTATAGCGGGTCTAGCACAGATACGCAGTATTTT. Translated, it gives CASSSYSGSSTDTQYF. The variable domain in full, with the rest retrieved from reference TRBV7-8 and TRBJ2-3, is GAGVSQSPRYKVAKRGQDVALRCDPISGHVSLFWYQQALGQGPEFLTYFQNEAQLDKSGLPSDRFFAERPEGSVSTLKIQRTQQEDSAVYLCASSSYSGSSTDTQYFGPGTRLTVL.

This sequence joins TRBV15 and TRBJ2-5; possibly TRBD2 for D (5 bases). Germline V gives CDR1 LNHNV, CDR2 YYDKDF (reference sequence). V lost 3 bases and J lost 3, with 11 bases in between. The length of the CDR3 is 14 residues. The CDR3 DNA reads TGTGCCACCAGCAGGGGTAGCGATGAAGAGACCCAGTACTTC. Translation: CATSRGSDEETQYF. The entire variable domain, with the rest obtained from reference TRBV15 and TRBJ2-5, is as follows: DAMVIQNPRYQVTQFGKPVTLSCSQTLNHNVMYWYQQKSSQAPKLLFHYYDKDFNNEADTPDNFQSRRPNTSFCFLDIRSPGLGDTAMYLCATSRGSDEETQYFGPGTRLLVL.

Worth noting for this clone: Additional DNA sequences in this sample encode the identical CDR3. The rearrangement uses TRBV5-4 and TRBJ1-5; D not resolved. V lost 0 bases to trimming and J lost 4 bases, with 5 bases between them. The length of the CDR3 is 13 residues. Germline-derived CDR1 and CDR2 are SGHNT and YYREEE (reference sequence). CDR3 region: CASSLDGNQPQHF. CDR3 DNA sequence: TGTGCCAGCAGCTTGGATGGGAATCAGCCCCAGCATTTT.

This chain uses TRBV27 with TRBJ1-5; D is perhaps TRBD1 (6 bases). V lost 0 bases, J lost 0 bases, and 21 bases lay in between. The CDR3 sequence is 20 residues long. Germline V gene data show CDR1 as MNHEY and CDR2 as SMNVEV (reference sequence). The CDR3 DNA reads TGTGCCAGCAGTTTATCCCTTGACCCCAGGGGCCGATATAGCAATCAGCCCCAGCATTTT. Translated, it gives CASSLSLDPRGRYSNQPQHF.

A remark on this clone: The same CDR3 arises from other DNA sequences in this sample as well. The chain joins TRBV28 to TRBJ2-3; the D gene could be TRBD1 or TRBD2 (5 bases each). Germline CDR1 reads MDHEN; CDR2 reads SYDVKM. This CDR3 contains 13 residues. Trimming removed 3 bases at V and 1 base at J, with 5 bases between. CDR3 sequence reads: CASSLGGTDTQYF. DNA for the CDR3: TGTGCCAGCAGTTTGGGGGGCACAGATACGCAGTATTTT. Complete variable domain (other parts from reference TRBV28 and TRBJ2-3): DVKVTQSSRYLVKRTGEKVFLECVQDMDHENMFWYRQDPGLGLRLIYFSYDVKMKEKGDIPEGYSVSREKKERFSLILESASTNQTSMYLCASSLGGTDTQYFGPGTRLTVL.

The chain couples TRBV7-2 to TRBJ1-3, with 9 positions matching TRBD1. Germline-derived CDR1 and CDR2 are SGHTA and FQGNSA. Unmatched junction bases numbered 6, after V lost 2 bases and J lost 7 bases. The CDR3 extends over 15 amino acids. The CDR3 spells CASSLSTGGLNTIYF. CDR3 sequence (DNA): TGTGCCAGCAGCTTATCGACAGGGGGTCTGAACACCATATATTTT.

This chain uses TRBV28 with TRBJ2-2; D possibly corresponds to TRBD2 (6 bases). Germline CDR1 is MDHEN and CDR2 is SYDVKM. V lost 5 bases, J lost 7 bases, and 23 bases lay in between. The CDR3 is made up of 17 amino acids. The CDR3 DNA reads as TGTGCCAGCAGTAGCAGGGCGGGGTCTGCTCAGGGCGGGGAGCTGTTTTTT. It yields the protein CASSSRAGSAQGGELFF. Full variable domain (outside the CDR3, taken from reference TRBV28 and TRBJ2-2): DVKVTQSSRYLVKRTGEKVFLECVQDMDHENMFWYRQDPGLGLRLIYFSYDVKMKEKGDIPEGYSVSREKKERFSLILESASTNQTSMYLCASSSRAGSAQGGELFFGEGSRLTVL.

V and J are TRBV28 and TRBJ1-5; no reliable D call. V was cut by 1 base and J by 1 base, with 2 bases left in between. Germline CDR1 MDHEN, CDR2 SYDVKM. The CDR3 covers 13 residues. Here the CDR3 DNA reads TGTGCCAGCAGTTTATCCAGCAATCAGCCCCAGCATTTT. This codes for CASSLSSNQPQHF.

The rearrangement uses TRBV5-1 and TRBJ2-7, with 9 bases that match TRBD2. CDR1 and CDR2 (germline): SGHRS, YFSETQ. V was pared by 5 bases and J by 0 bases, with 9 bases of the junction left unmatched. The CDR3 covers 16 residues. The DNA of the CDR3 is TGCGCCAGCAGTTTTATGCTAGCGGGATCCTCCTACGAGCAGTACTTC. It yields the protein CASSFMLAGSSYEQYF.

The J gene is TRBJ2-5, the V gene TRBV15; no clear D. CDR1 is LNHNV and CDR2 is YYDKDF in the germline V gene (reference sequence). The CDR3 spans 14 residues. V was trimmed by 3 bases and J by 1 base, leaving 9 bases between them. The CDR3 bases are TGTGCCACCAGCAGGTTAGAAACCCAAGAGACCCAGTACTTC. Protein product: CATSRLETQETQYF.

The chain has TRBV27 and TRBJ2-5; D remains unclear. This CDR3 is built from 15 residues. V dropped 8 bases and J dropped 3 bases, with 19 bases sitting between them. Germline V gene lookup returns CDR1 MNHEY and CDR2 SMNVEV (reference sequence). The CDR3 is CASYVAWTEEETQYF. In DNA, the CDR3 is TGTGCCAGCTACGTTGCCTGGACCGAAGAAGAGACCCAGTACTTC.

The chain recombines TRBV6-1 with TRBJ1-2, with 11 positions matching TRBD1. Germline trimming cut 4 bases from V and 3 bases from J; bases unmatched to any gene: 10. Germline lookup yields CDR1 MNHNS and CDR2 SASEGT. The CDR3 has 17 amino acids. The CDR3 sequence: CASSGTSGQGVYYGYTF. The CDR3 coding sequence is TGTGCCAGCAGTGGGACCTCGGGACAGGGGGTTTACTATGGCTACACCTTC.

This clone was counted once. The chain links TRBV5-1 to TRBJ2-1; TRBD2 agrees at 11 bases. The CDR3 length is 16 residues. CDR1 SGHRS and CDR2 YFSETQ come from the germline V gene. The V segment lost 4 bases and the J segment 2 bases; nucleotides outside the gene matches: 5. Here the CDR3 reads CASSQIAGGPYNEQFF. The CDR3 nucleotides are TGCGCCAGCAGCCAAATAGCGGGAGGGCCCTACAATGAGCAGTTCTTC.

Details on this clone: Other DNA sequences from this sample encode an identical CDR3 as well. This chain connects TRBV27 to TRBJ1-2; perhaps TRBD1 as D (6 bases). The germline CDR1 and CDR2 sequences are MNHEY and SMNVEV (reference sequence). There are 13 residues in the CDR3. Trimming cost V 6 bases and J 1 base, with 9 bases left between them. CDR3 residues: CASSPRGNYGYTF. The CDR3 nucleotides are TGTGCCAGCAGCCCCAGGGGTAACTATGGCTACACCTTC.

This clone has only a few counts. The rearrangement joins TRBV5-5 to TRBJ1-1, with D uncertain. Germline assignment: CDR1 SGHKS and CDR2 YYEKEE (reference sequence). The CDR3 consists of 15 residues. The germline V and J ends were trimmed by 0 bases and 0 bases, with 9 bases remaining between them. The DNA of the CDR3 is TGTGCCAGCAGCTTGGCAGGAAACATGAACACTGAAGCTTTCTTT. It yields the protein CASSLAGNMNTEAFF.